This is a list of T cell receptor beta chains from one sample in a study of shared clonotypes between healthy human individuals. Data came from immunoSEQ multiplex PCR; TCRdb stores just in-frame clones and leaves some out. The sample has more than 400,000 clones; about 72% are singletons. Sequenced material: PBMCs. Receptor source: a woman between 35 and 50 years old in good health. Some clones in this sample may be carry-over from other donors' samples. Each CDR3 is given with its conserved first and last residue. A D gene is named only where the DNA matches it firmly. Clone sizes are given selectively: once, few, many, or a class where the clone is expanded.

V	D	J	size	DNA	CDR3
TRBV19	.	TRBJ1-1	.	TGTGCCAGTAGTATCAACCCAGGGGCCCCGAACACTGAAGCTTTCTTT	CASSINPGAPNTEAFF
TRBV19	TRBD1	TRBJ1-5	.	TGTGCCAGTAGTGACACTGGGACAGGGGGGAGTCAGCCCCAGCATTTT	CASSDTGTGGSQPQHF
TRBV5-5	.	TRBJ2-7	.	TGTGCCAGCAGCTTCGTAGGCGGGCCCTCCGTCGAGCAGTACTTC	CASSFVGGPSVEQYF
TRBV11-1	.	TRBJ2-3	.	TGTGCCAGCAGCAGGGGCCGGCAGAGCACAGATACGCAGTATTTT	CASSRGRQSTDTQYF
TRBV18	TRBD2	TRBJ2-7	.	TGTGCCAGCTCCGAGGGGCTAGCGGCCTCCTACGAGCAGTACTTC	CASSEGLAASYEQYF
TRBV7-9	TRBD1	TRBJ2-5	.	TGTGCCAGCAGCTTGTACAGGGGGAAAGAGACCCAGTACTTC	CASSLYRGKETQYF
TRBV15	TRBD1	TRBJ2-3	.	TGTGCCACCAGCAGAGGTTCCAGGGGGCTCGGCACAGATACGCAGTATTTT	CATSRGSRGLGTDTQYF
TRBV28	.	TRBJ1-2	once	TGTGCCAGCAGCCCCCCGGGGGGGGCTAACTATGGCTACACCTTC	CASSPPGGANYGYTF
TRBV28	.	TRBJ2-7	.	TGTGCCAGCAGACCGGCGGCAGTAAGCTACGAGCAGTACTTC	CASRPAAVSYEQYF
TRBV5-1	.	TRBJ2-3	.	TGCGCCAGCAGGGACACCATAAGCACAGATACGCAGTATTTT	CASRDTISTDTQYF
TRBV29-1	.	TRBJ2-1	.	TGCAGCGTTGCCAGACATGGCAATGAGCAGTTCTTC	CSVARHGNEQFF
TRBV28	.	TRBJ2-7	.	TGTGCCAGCAGTTCCCCGGGCGGGACCGAGCAGTACTTC	CASSSPGGTEQYF
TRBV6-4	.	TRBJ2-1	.	TGTGCCAGTTGCCCCGGGACCCCTTGCAATGAGCAGTTCTTC	CASCPGTPCNEQFF
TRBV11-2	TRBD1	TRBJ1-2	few	TGTGCCAGCAGCCGCGCGGGACAGAGACAAAACTATGGCTACACCTTC	CASSRAGQRQNYGYTF
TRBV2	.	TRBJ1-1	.	TGTGCCAGCAGTATGCCCGTGCACATGAACACTGAAGCTTTCTTT	CASSMPVHMNTEAFF
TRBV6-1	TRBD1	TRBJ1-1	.	TGTGCCAGCAGTGAAGGAGGGGACAGGGTGAACACTGAAGCTTTCTTT	CASSEGGDRVNTEAFF
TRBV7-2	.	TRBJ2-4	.	TGTGCCAGCAGTCCTTTAGGCGGGGTGGGAAACATTCAGTACTTC	CASSPLGGVGNIQYF
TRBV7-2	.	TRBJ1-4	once	TGTGCCAGCAGCTTAGGGCCAGGGCGGAATGAAAAACTGTTTTTT	CASSLGPGRNEKLFF
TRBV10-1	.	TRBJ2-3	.	TGCGCCAGCAGTGAGTCTCAGGGAGGAGGCACAGATACGCAGTATTTT	CASSESQGGGTDTQYF
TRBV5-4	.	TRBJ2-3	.	TGTGCCAGCAGCTCCCAGGGTCCGACGCAGTATTTT	CASSSQGPTQYF
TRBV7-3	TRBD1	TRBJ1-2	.	TGTGCCAGCAGCTTAAACAGGGGCGGCTATGGCTACACCTTC	CASSLNRGGYGYTF
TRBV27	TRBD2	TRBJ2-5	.	TGTGCCAGCAGTCCCCGGACTAGCGGGAGGAGAATCCAGGAGACCCAGTACTTC	CASSPRTSGRRIQETQYF
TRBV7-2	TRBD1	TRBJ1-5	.	TGTGCCAGCAGCTCTGCGCCGGGACAGGGTAATCAGCCCCAGCATTTT	CASSSAPGQGNQPQHF
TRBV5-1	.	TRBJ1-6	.	TGCGCCAGCAGCTTGGCCGTAGGGCAGGGCAAGTCACCCCTCCACTTT	CASSLAVGQGKSPLHF
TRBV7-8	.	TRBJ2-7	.	TGTGCCAGCAGCTCAACAAATACAGGTCTCTACGAGCAGTACTTC	CASSSTNTGLYEQYF
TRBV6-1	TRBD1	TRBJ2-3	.	TGTGCCAGCAGTGAAGTCCCACGACCGACAGGGAGCACAGATACGCAGTATTTT	CASSEVPRPTGSTDTQYF
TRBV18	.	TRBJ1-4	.	TGTGCCAGCCGAATGAATTATGCAACTAATGAAAAACTGTTTTTT	CASRMNYATNEKLFF
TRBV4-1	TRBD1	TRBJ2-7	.	TGCGCCAGCAGCCAACCCGGGACAGGGATTTACGAGCAGTACTTC	CASSQPGTGIYEQYF
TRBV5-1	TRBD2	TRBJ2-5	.	TGCGCCAGCAGCCCGGCCGGGACTAGCGGGGAGACCCAGTACTTC	CASSPAGTSGETQYF
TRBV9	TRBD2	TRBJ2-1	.	TGTGCCAGCAGCGTAGAACCCCGGACTAGCGTATACAATGAGCAGTTCTTC	CASSVEPRTSVYNEQFF
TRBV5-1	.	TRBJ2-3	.	TGCGCCAGCAGCTTGGAGTCCCTCCCCCCAGATACGCAGTATTTT	CASSLESLPPDTQYF
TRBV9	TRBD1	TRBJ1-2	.	TGTGCCAGCAGCGTGGGGACAGGGACTTCCCCCTATGGCTACACCTTC	CASSVGTGTSPYGYTF